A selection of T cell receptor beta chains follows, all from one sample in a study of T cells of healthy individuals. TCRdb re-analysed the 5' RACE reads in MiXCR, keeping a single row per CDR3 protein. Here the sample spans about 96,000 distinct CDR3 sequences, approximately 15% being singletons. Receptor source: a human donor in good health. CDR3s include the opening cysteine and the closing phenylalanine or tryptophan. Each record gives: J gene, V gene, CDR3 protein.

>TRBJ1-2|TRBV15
CATSRGQDYGYTF
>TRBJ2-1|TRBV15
CATSRDNSGGYNEQFF
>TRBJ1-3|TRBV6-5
CASSQSTAGNTIYF
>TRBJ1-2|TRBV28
CASSRQGGVANYGYTF
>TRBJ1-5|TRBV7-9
CASSLSGAGNQPQHF
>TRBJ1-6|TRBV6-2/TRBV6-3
CASSYGGSYNSPLHF
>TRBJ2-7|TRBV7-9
CASTRGAVSYEQYF
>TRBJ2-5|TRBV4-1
CASSQEVRGAQETQYF
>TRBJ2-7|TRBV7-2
CASSLAGTAISYEQYF
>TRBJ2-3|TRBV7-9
CASSPRGGPSDTQYF
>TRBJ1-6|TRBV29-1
CSARDGDSPLHF
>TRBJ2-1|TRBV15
CATSRLRNEQFF
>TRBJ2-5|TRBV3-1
CASSVRETGETQYF
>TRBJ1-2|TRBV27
CASSPHRMGIGYTF
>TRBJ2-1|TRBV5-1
CASSYLGGPTYNEQFF
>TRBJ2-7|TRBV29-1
CSVEDRGDYEQYF
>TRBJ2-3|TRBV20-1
CSASKSTSGSFLDTQYF
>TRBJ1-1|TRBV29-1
CSVEDLQGTEAFF
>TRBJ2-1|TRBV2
CASRAGTAYNEQFF
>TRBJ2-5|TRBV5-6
CASSLLMIPQKYQETQYF
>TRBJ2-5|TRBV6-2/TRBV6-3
CASTRLAGETQYF
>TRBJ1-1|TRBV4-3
CASSRTGGGGTEAFF
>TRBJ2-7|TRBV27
CASSLGGTGLYEQYF
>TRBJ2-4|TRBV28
CASSIRVAKNIQYF
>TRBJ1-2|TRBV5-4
CASSFQPTGSYGYTF
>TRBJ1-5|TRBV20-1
CSARGGQPQHF
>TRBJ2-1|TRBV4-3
CASSQGTNINYNEQFF
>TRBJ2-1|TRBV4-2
CASSQDVAGGPRNEQFF
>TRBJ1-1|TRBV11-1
CASSFLGGSNTEAFF
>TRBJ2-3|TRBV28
CASSFSPQGDTQYF
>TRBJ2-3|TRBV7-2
CASSPMGGHTQYF
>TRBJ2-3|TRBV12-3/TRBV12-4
CASSRSGGNTGTDTQYF
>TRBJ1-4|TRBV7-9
CASSLSPGDEKLFF
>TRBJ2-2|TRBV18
CASPLESANTGELFF
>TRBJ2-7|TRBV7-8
CASSLAGIFTEQYF
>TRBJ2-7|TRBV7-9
CASSPNDGTYEQYF
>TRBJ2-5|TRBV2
CASSEEDVISETQYF